Shown below are 31 T cell receptor beta chains from a single sample sequenced in a study of human T cells and chemical hapten exposure. A single record per CDR3 protein comes from TCRdb applying MiXCR to the RACE reads. Of some 120,000 distinct CDR3 sequences in the sample, 9.5% to 13% were seen once. Time point meaning: patch test 1, 2 weeks after DPC sensitization. Described treatment: therapeutic diphenylcyclopropenone sensitization with weekly scalp DPC. The source was whole blood, collected in connection with sensitization to the hapten diphenylcyclopropenone (DPC). These receptors were obtained from a woman between 50 and 59 years old with alopecia areata. Some clones in this sample may be carry-over from other donors' samples.

This clonotype was seen many times. The V gene is TRBV12-5, the J gene TRBJ2-2; possibly TRBD1 for D (6 bases). The CDR3 loop spans 15 amino acids. With 1 base removed from V and 7 bases from J, the gap between germline ends came to 13 bases. Looked up from germline, CDR1 is LGHNT and CDR2 is FRNRAP. CDR3 sequence (DNA): TGTGCTAGTGGTTTGGCGGGGACAATCCACGGGGAGCTGTTTTTT. This encodes CASGLAGTIHGELFF.

At least ten counts were recorded for this clonotype. The CDR3, as DNA: TGCAGTGCTAGGATGGGGGCCCAGCGCCCTAGCACAGATACGCAGTATTTT. It translates to CSARMGAQRPSTDTQYF. The V call is TRBV20-1, the J call TRBJ2-3; weak D call: TRBD1 (6 bases). The CDR3 loop spans 17 amino acids. Germline CDR1 is DFQATT and CDR2 is SNEGSKA (reference sequence). Trimming stripped 3 bases from V and 0 bases from J, with 19 bases between.

The rearrangement links TRBV11-2 to TRBJ2-2; either TRBD1 or TRBD2 may supply D (5 bases each). CDR1 is SGHAT and CDR2 is FQNNGV in the germline V gene. The CDR3 totals 11 residues. V dropped 10 bases and J dropped 13 bases, with 16 bases sitting between them. This CDR3 is CATRDEGRLFF. The CDR3 nucleotides are TGTGCCACCAGGGACGAGGGGCGGCTGTTTTTT.

The rearrangement joins TRBV11-2 to TRBJ2-3; 10 bases are shared with TRBD1. Germline CDR1 reads SGHAT; CDR2 reads FQNNGV. The J segment lost 8 bases and the V segment lost 4 bases, leaving 6 bases of the junction unmatched. The length of the CDR3 is 14 residues. The CDR3 coding sequence is TGTGCCAGCAGCTCCCGGGACAGGGGAGGTACGCAGTATTTT. Its protein product is CASSSRDRGGTQYF.

This clonotype was recorded a few times. This chain links TRBV18 with TRBJ2-5; 7 nucleotides align to TRBD2. The V gene's germline CDR1 is KGHSH and CDR2 LQKENI. This CDR3 has 16 residues. The V and J ends lost 3 bases and 2 bases, in that order; junction bases with no gene match: 9. This CDR3 is CASSPRGASGQETQYF. The CDR3 nucleotides read TGTGCCAGCTCACCCCGGGGCGCTAGCGGACAAGAGACCCAGTACTTC.

V usage is TRBV5-1 and J usage is TRBJ2-7; 7 bases line up with TRBD2. The length of the CDR3 is 15 residues. The V gene's germline CDR1 is SGHRS and CDR2 YFSETQ. Losses at the gene ends were 2 bases for V and 3 bases for J; bases not matched to a gene: 8. The CDR3 loop is CASSFGLTGGYEQYF. The DNA for the CDR3 is TGCGCCAGCAGCTTCGGACTCACGGGAGGCTACGAGCAGTACTTC.

This clonotype occurred many times. This chain connects TRBV20-1 to TRBJ2-2; 7 nucleotides agree with TRBD1. The CDR3 sequence is 16 residues long. Germline V lookup: CDR1 DFQATT, CDR2 SNEGSKA (reference sequence). Trimming took 0 bases from V and 8 from J; bases not matched to a gene: 12. The CDR3 sequence is CSARDWGQTSRGELFF. The CDR3 DNA reads as TGCAGTGCTAGAGATTGGGGACAGACATCTAGGGGGGAGCTGTTTTTT.

The genes are TRBV5-1 and TRBJ1-6; tentatively, D is TRBD1 (6 bases). There are 16 residues in the CDR3. Trimming cost V 4 bases and J 0 bases, with 11 bases left between them. The V gene's germline CDR1 is SGHRS and CDR2 YFSETQ. Here the CDR3 DNA reads TGCGCCAGCAGCGCAGGGGAAATCTCCTATAATTCACCCCTCCACTTT. Its protein product is CASSAGEISYNSPLHF.

On this clonotype itself: A clone one base away is much larger, so this may be a read error. The gene calls are TRBV7-9 and TRBJ2-3; D gene ambiguous. CDR3 length equals 14 residues. Germline loops: CDR1 SEHNR, CDR2 FQNEAQ (reference sequence). CDR3 residues: CTSSFKDVTDTQYF. In DNA, the CDR3 is TGTACCAGCAGCTTCAAAGACGTCACAGATACGCAGTATTTT.

This clonotype was detected many times. The chain recombines TRBV28 with TRBJ1-2, with 7 bases matching TRBD1. Trimming at V came to 6 bases and at J to 6 bases, leaving 7 bases not matched to a gene. This CDR3 contains 13 residues. Germline assignment: CDR1 MDHEN and CDR2 SYDVKM. DNA for the CDR3: TGTGCCAGCAGCGCACAGGGGAGGAATGGCTACACCTTC. Its protein product is CASSAQGRNGYTF.

This clonotype was seen repeatedly, ten times or more. This chain uses TRBV6-6 with TRBJ1-5; 7 nucleotides match TRBD1. The CDR3 has 13 amino acids. The germline CDR1 and CDR2 sequences are MNHNY and SVGAGI (reference sequence). J was trimmed by 4 bases and V by 9 bases; bases with no gene match: 6. The CDR3 DNA is TGTGCCAGTAAGGGACAGAAAAATCAGCCCCAGCATTTT. It translates to CASKGQKNQPQHF.

This clonotype showed up many times. This chain joins TRBV29-1 and TRBJ2-5, with unresolved D. Trimming took 3 bases from V and 1 from J, leaving 6 bases between them. CDR1 is SQVTM and CDR2 is ANQGSEA in the germline V gene. This CDR3 has 12 residues. The CDR3 sequence: CSVDRAQETQYF. For the CDR3, the DNA is TGCAGCGTTGATAGGGCCCAAGAGACCCAGTACTTC.

This chain connects TRBV12-3 or TRBV12-4 to TRBJ2-5; TRBD2 aligns across 8 bases. The CDR3 length is 14 residues. V was pared by 3 bases and J by 4 bases, with 4 bases of the junction left unmatched. For the CDR3, the DNA is TGTGCCAGCAGTTTTCGGCGGGGGGCAGAGACCCAGTACTTC. Protein sequence: CASSFRRGAETQYF.

This clonotype came up a few times. The V and J genes are TRBV11-1 and TRBJ1-5; D remains unclear. Deletions cut 3 bases from V and 5 bases from J, with 8 bases between. Germline assignment: CDR1 SGHAT and CDR2 FQDESV (reference sequence). The CDR3 runs to 13 residues. CDR3 sequence reads: CASSFDQDQPQHF. In DNA form, the CDR3 reads TGTGCCAGCAGCTTTGATCAGGATCAGCCCCAGCATTTT. Complete variable domain (other parts from reference TRBV11-1 and TRBJ1-5): EAEVAQSPRYKITEKSQAVAFWCDPISGHATLYWYRQILGQGPELLVQFQDESVVDDSQLPKDRFSAERLKGVDSTLKIQPAELGDSAMYLCASSFDQDQPQHFGDGTRLSIL.

The rearrangement links TRBV20-1 to TRBJ2-1; 7 bases agree with TRBD2. V trimming: 4 bases; J trimming: 8 bases; junction bases outside the gene matches: 11. The CDR3 covers 14 residues. The germline V gene has CDR1 DFQATT and CDR2 SNEGSKA (reference sequence). CDR3 residues: CSAMSAGVIDEQFF. CDR3 nucleotide sequence: TGCAGTGCTATGTCGGCGGGAGTTATCGATGAGCAGTTCTTC.

This clonotype was seen ten or more times. The chain links TRBV10-3 to TRBJ2-7; TRBD2 aligns across 7 bases. CDR3 size: 13 residues. With 7 bases clipped from V and 5 bases from J, the junction kept 8 bases outside the gene matches. CDR1 and CDR2 from the germline V gene are ENHRY and SYGVKD. The CDR3 sequence: CAITGGGRNEQYF. CDR3 bases: TGTGCCATCACCGGCGGGGGAAGGAACGAGCAGTACTTC.

The gene calls are TRBV29-1 and TRBJ2-2; maybe TRBD2 (5 bases). The length of the CDR3 is 14 residues. Trimming took 7 bases from V and 0 from J, leaving 12 bases between them. The germline V gene encodes CDR1 SQVTM and CDR2 ANQGSEA. The CDR3: CSAMGAANTGELFF. CDR3 nucleotides: TGCAGCGCGATGGGAGCCGCGAACACCGGGGAGCTGTTTTTT.

This clonotype appeared a few times. The chain has TRBV29-1 and TRBJ2-1, with 11 nucleotides matching TRBD1. This CDR3 contains 14 residues. Germline CDR1 SQVTM, CDR2 ANQGSEA. The CDR3 region has the DNA TGCGGCGCCCCGGACAGGGGGCCTGGGAATGAGCAGTTCTTC. Protein sequence: CGAPDRGPGNEQFF.

For the CDR3, the DNA is TGTGCCAGCAGCCAAGAGGGCGGGTCAGAGACCCAGTACTTC. Encoded protein: CASSQEGGSETQYF. This chain links TRBV3-1 with TRBJ2-5; D is possibly TRBD2 (5 bases). From germline, CDR1 is LGHDT and CDR2 YNNKEL (reference sequence). With 0 bases removed from V and 4 bases from J, the gap between germline ends came to 9 bases. This CDR3 comprises 14 residues.

This clonotype was seen many times. The V gene is TRBV10-3, the J gene TRBJ2-2, with 12 bases lining up with TRBD2. The CDR3 contains 14 residues. From germline, CDR1 is ENHRY and CDR2 SYGVKD. The ends lost 10 bases at V and 6 bases at J; junction bases unmatched: 6. CDR3 amino acids: CATRLAGAAGELFF. The CDR3 DNA sequence: TGTGCCACGCGACTAGCGGGAGCGGCCGGGGAGCTGTTTTTT.

This clonotype was seen more than once but under ten times. The CDR3 loop reads CASRDSYSYNSPLHF. The CDR3 nucleotides read TGTGCCAGCAGGGACAGCTACTCCTATAATTCACCCCTCCACTTT. The chain combines TRBV28 with TRBJ1-6, with D possibly TRBD1 on 6 matching bases. The CDR3 is 15 residues long. V shed 6 bases and J shed 0 bases, with 9 bases lying between them. Germline V gene data show CDR1 as MDHEN and CDR2 as SYDVKM.

This clonotype was picked up many times. CDR3 coding DNA: TGCGCCAGCAGTGCCCCGTGGGGGACTGCAGGCACAGATACGCAGTATTTT. Translated, it gives CASSAPWGTAGTDTQYF. J is TRBJ2-3 and V is TRBV10-2; D might be TRBD2 (6 bases). CDR3 length: 17 amino acids. CDR1 and CDR2 from the germline V gene are WSHSY and SAAADI. Between the trimmed V and J ends, which lost 4 bases and 1 base, there was a span of 18 bases.

To note about this clonotype: Compared with germline, one end of the junction differs, possibly owing to a read error. This chain links TRBV12-3 or TRBV12-4 with TRBJ1-2; TRBD1 aligns across 10 bases. The CDR3 has 15 amino acids. CDR3 sequence reads: CAGSPPTGGVRSYTF. CDR3 DNA: TGTGCCGGCAGTCCCCCGACAGGGGGCGTCCGTAGTTACACCTTC.

This clonotype has only a few counts. The rearrangement uses TRBV18 and TRBJ1-2; D possibly corresponds to TRBD1 (6 bases). Germline lookup yields CDR1 KGHSH and CDR2 LQKENI. V was pared by 2 bases and J by 2 bases, with 18 bases between. The CDR3 consists of 17 residues. The CDR3 loop is CASSPTDPQGYNYGYTF. The CDR3 region has the DNA TGTGCCAGCTCACCAACCGATCCACAGGGATACAACTATGGCTACACCTTC.

This clonotype was seen at least ten times. V is TRBV6-2 or TRBV6-3 and J is TRBJ2-3, with D possibly TRBD2 on 5 matching bases. Germline assignment: CDR1 MNHEY and CDR2 SVGEGT. Between the trimmed V and J ends, which lost 5 bases and 3 bases, there was a span of 15 bases. There are 15 residues in the CDR3. The CDR3 bases are TGTGCCAGCAGTCAACTAGGAGGTCGAACAGATACGCAGTATTTT. Translating gives CASSQLGGRTDTQYF.

This clonotype was observed many times. The chain carries TRBV29-1 and TRBJ2-7; TRBD1 matches at 9 bases. V gave up 5 bases and J gave up 7 bases; unmatched junction bases: 15. Germline V lookup: CDR1 SQVTM, CDR2 ANQGSEA. This CDR3 has 15 residues. CDR3 loop: CSVKSGTGNPREQYF. The CDR3 bases are TGCAGCGTTAAGTCCGGGACAGGGAACCCCAGGGAGCAGTACTTC.

The J gene is TRBJ1-6, the V gene TRBV20-1; 10 nucleotides match TRBD1. V shed 2 bases and J 6 bases; nucleotides not matched to a gene: 1. CDR3 length: 14 amino acids. CDR1 is DFQATT and CDR2 is SNEGSKA in the germline V gene (reference sequence). CDR3 DNA sequence: TGCAGTGCTAGATGGGACAGGGGTAATTCACCCCTCCACTTT. The encoded protein is CSARWDRGNSPLHF.

This clonotype was picked up many times. V and J are TRBV7-2 and TRBJ2-1, with 9 bases identical to TRBD2. The CDR3 totals 16 residues. V gave up 5 bases and J gave up 0 bases; unmatched junction bases: 5. In germline, CDR1 is SGHTA, CDR2 FQGNSA. CDR3 sequence: CASSPEAGGSYNEQFF. For the CDR3, the DNA is TGTGCCAGCAGCCCGGAAGCGGGAGGCTCCTACAATGAGCAGTTCTTC. Complete variable domain (other parts from reference TRBV7-2 and TRBJ2-1): GAGVSQSPSNKVTEKGKDVELRCDPISGHTALYWYRQSLGQGLEFLIYFQGNSAPDKSGLPSDRFSAERTGGSVSTLTIQRTQQEDSAVYLCASSPEAGGSYNEQFFGPGTRLTVL.

This clonotype was seen ten or more times. The chain recombines TRBV7-2 with TRBJ1-6, with a possible D match to TRBD1 (5 bases). V was trimmed by 4 bases and J by 4 bases, leaving 14 bases between them. Germline V gives CDR1 SGHTA, CDR2 FQGNSA. CDR3 size: 16 residues. The CDR3 loop is CASSSLPGVYNSPLHF. CDR3 coding DNA: TGTGCCAGCAGCTCTCTCCCGGGGGTTTATAATTCACCCCTCCACTTT.

This clonotype was observed many times. The chain couples TRBV6-4 to TRBJ2-1; D is uncertain. CDR1 and CDR2 (germline): MRHNA, SNTAGT. This CDR3 is built from 15 residues. Trimming pared 2 bases from V and 7 bases from J, leaving 15 bases between. The CDR3 nucleotides are TGTGCCAGCAGTGACACCCACTACACGCTAAATGAGCAGTTCTTC. Encoded protein: CASSDTHYTLNEQFF.

The J gene is TRBJ1-2, the V gene TRBV19; 8 positions match TRBD1. Looked up from germline, CDR1 is LNHDA and CDR2 is SQIVND (reference sequence). This CDR3 contains 17 residues. The V gene end was trimmed by 8 bases and the J gene end by 7 bases; junction bases not matched to a gene: 21. The CDR3: CASGSGTGSSRYSGYTF. In nucleotides, the CDR3 is TGTGCCAGTGGCTCCGGGACAGGCAGTAGTCGGTATAGTGGCTACACCTTC. Filled out from reference TRBV19 and TRBJ1-2, the complete variable domain reads DGGITQSPKYLFRKEGQNVTLSCEQNLNHDAMYWYRQDPGQGLRLIYYSQIVNDFQKGDIAEGYSVSREKKESFPLTVTSAQKNPTAFYLCASGSGTGSSRYSGYTFGSGTRLTVV.